The clone carrying this T cell receptor (beta chain) was seen many times. Its antigen is unknown. The source of the sample is a study of T-cell reconstitution after alpha-beta-depleted transplantation in children. This sample's TCRbeta library carried unique molecular identifier barcodes. TCRdb passed the PCR reads through MiXCR, listing each CDR3 protein once. The table has around 440,000 distinct CDR3 sequences, roughly 10% seen once; the top ten hold 2%. Study-level points and caveats: As was reported, about two months after transplant, alpha-beta T cells came from several hundred expanded graft clones. By one year post-transplant, T-cell counts and diversity largely arose from T cells that were newly produced. TCRbeta diversity was high at day 60 in some patients (a result of surviving recipient T cells and thymic progenitors).

The source was PBMCs, collected before TCRalphabeta/CD19-depleted stem cell transplant. This TCR was sampled from a child aged 2 to 9 with inherited bone marrow failure, due to receive a stem cell transplant.

The CDR3 bases are TGTGCCAGCAGCCAACGACAGGGTTTCACCGGGGAGCTGTTTTTT. Translating it yields CASSQRQGFTGELFF. The chain couples TRBV3-1 to TRBJ2-2; 7 bases are a match to TRBD1. Trimming took 2 bases from V and 4 from J; bases not matched to a gene: 4. Germline V gene data show CDR1 as LGHDT and CDR2 as YNNKEL (reference sequence). The CDR3 has 15 amino acids. The full variable domain, completed using reference TRBV3-1 and TRBJ2-2, is DTAVSQTPKYLVTQMGNDKSIKCEQNLGHDTMYWYKQDSKKFLKIMFSYNNKELIINETVPNRFSPKSPDKAHLNLHINSLELGDSAVYFCASSQRQGFTGELFFGEGSRLTVL.